This TCR beta chain was identified in a study of T cell clonality in common variable immunodeficiency (dated by TCRdb to the mid-2010s). For sequencing, equivalent amounts of genomic DNA were input from CVID and control samples. For every sample, a 60 bp segment covering the rearranged TCRbeta CDR3 region was amplified and then sequenced. The immunoSEQ assay, a bias-corrected multiplex PCR with high-throughput sequencing, was employed for TCRbeta amplification. Concerning the study's data processing: Every unique nucleotide sequence counted as a clone and was annotated with V, D and J genes, copy number and frequency. Sequences were labeled productive if in frame, and non-productive if out of frame or containing stop codons. As previously described, clonality was computed from Shannon's entropy. Mean CDR3 Kyte-Doolittle hydropathy was derived from the predicted amino acid sequences of productive clones. The R hclust function was used to hierarchically cluster scaled V gene usage with Manhattan distance and complete linkage. Sharing of clones by CDR3 amino acid sequence was evaluated through resampling of 12 repertoires per group over 100 rounds. Repertoires were searched for fewer than 85 published EBV-specific and a few hundred published CMV-specific TCRbeta sequences. Analysis left out a couple of CVID samples that produced under 10,000 sequences, so 45 or so CVID repertoires remained. What TCRdb holds here is the immuneACCESS table cut down to in-frame rearrangements. Part of the clones is not present; checked against another copy, under half of the missing clones reflect an unresolved V gene, and the others are unexplained. D and trimming come from the DNA, and the V and J calls and clone size come from that table. The sample records 45,000 to 65,000 clones, none occurring a single time. The biggest ten clones account for 2% to 2.5% of the sample.

Overall study results and their limits: It was noted by the authors that sequencing of the repertoires of T cell subpopulations would be needed to clarify the cause of the increased clonality in CVID. TCRbeta clonality was higher in CVID subjects than in healthy controls (t-test p = 0.018), and the increase was most characteristic of about a third of subjects. Correlations of repertoire features with clinical complications were constrained by heterogeneity among patients within the CVID cohort. CVID TCRbeta sequences reportedly showed fewer deletions and N-nucleotide insertions and lacked highly modified clones with 13 or more V deletions. Even though DNA input was the same, control samples had an average of approximately 82,000 unique sequences each, compared with some 32,000 in CVID samples. Healthy controls shared more TCRbeta clones with each other than CVID subjects shared among themselves (p < 0.0001).

This clone came up many times. No antigen is known for it. The read ends 3 residues shy of where the CDR3 ends; the end is completed using the germline J gene. Both CVID patients and healthy controls were predominantly of Caucasian heritage. Heparinized peripheral whole blood samples of about 5 to 8 ml were collected from each donor. Genomic DNA from adults with common variable immune deficiency (CVID) and from healthy adult controls was the source for sequencing TCRbeta CDR3 repertoires. The control group was made up of roughly 22 healthy adult volunteers (around 10 male and roughly twelve female) whose ages ranged from 23 to 66 years, with a mean age of roughly 30. Diluted blood was density-centrifuged over Hypaque 1077 or Ficoll-Paque to isolate peripheral blood mononuclear cells. Unsorted mononuclear cells served as the source of genomic DNA, which was extracted either by Qiagen column purification or by a centrifugation-based method.

V is shortened by 6 bases, J by 1 base, and the region joining them spans 11 bases. The CDR3 has 13 amino acids, counting the end cysteine and phenylalanine. The DNA covers only part of the CDR3, 30 bases in frame from base 1. For CDR1 and CDR2, the germline V gene (reference sequence) lists DFQATT and SNEGSKA. Sequenced sample: peripheral blood mononuclear cells. The TCR originated in a person between 18 and 75 years old in good health. Recombination connected TRBV20-1 to TRBJ2-3, and TRBD2 may be the D gene, going by 5 matching bases. CDR3 bases read: TGCAGTGCCCCCGTGAGGGGCACAGATACG. It translates to CSAPVRGTDT. The full CDR3 protein is CSAPVRGTDTQYF.